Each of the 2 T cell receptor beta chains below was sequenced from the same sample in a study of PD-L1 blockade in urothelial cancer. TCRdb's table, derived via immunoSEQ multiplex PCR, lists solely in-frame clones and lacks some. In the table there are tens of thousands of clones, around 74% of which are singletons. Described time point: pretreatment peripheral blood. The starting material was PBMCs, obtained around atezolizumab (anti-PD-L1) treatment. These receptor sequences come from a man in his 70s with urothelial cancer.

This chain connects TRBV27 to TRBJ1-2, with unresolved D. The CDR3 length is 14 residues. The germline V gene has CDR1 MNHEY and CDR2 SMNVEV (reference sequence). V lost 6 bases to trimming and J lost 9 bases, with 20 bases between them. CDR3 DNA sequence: TGTGCCAGCAGCTCCCGTGGCGCCCGGGAGAGCTACACCTTC. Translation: CASSSRGARESYTF.

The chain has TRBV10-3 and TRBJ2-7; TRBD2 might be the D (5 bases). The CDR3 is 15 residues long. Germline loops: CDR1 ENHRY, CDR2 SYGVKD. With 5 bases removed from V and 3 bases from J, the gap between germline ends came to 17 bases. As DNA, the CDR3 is TGTGCCATCAGTACGGCCGGACTGACTGACTACGAGCAGTACTTC. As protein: CAISTAGLTDYEQYF.